This note documents a single T cell receptor beta chain sequence. No antigen is known for it. This sample was taken from a study of shared clonotypes between healthy human individuals. Study at large: Every donor yielded three CD4 naive, three CD4 memory, two CD8 naive and one CD8 memory plate.

Clones were sequenced by immunoSEQ multiplex PCR, and TCRdb holds only the in-frame ones, with some missing. The repertoire consists of approximately 2.1 million clones, with more than 80% occurring once and the leading ten covering 0.39%. Study results and caveats: Few donors restricted represented genetic and exposure-history diversity.

The sequence derives from a man aged 18 to 29 in good health. Some clones in this sample may be carry-over from other donors' samples. The sample taken for sequencing was naive CD4+ T cells from PBMCs. Subset denoted: CD45RA+ positively selected.

As DNA, the CDR3 is TGTGCCAGCAGTGGACAGGTCGGGAGCTTCACCTACAATGAGCAGTTCTTC. This encodes CASSGQVGSFTYNEQFF. The chain has TRBV2 and TRBJ2-1; TRBD1 or TRBD2 may be the D gene (6 bases each). The germline V gene has CDR1 SNHLY and CDR2 FYNNEI. With 4 bases removed from V and 2 bases from J, the gap between germline ends came to 18 bases. There are 17 residues in the CDR3.